Presented here are 12 T cell receptor beta chains from one specimen sequenced in a study of cytomegalovirus exposure and HLA in healthy donors. The primer mix had 60 Vbeta and 13 Jbeta primers. The table came from immunoSEQ multiplex PCR; TCRdb's copy has only in-frame clones and leaves some out. The table lists roughly 130,000 clones, about 78% of them singletons, with less than 3.5% in the top ten. Sequencing was performed on PBMCs. The receptors stem from a human donor in good health.

The chain has TRBV27 and TRBJ2-5, with D possibly matching TRBD1 (5 bases). Deletions cut 0 bases from V and 4 bases from J, with 6 bases between. CDR1 and CDR2 from the germline V gene are MNHEY and SMNVEV (reference sequence). This CDR3 has 13 residues. CDR3 region: CASSLSRGETQYF. The CDR3 DNA is TGTGCCAGCAGTTTATCAAGGGGAGAGACCCAGTACTTC.

The chain recombines TRBV18 with TRBJ2-7, with D unclear. Trimming pared 2 bases from V and 4 bases from J, leaving 9 bases between. The CDR3 runs to 13 residues. The germline V gene has CDR1 KGHSH and CDR2 LQKENI. CDR3 sequence reads: CASSPGGPYEQYF. Written as DNA, the CDR3 is TGTGCCAGCTCACCAGGCGGTCCGTACGAGCAGTACTTC. The full variable domain, rest sourced from reference TRBV18 and TRBJ2-7, is NAGVMQNPRHLVRRRGQEARLRCSPMKGHSHVYWYRQLPEEGLKFMVYLQKENIIDESGMPKERFSAEFPKEGPSILRIQQVVRGDSAAYFCASSPGGPYEQYFGPGTRLTVT.

The chain carries TRBV28 and TRBJ1-4; the match to TRBD1 covers 7 bases. Germline assignment: CDR1 MDHEN and CDR2 SYDVKM. The CDR3 consists of 14 residues. Germline trimming cut 6 bases from V and 8 bases from J; bases unmatched to any gene: 9. CDR3 bases: TGTGCCAGCAGAAGACCGGGACAGAGAGAAAAACTGTTTTTT. This codes for CASRRPGQREKLFF.

The chain is built from TRBV18 and TRBJ2-3; TRBD1 matches 9 bases. The CDR3 is 19 residues long. V dropped 2 bases and J dropped 1; count of bases not matched to a gene: 13. Per germline, CDR1 KGHSH and CDR2 LQKENI. The CDR3 coding sequence is TGTGCCAGCTCACCAGTAGAACAGGGGGCTATTCGGGGCACAGATACGCAGTATTTT. Translating it yields CASSPVEQGAIRGTDTQYF.

This clone has a single count. The rearrangement joins TRBV19 to TRBJ2-1; 7 bases align to TRBD1. Per the germline V gene, CDR1 is LNHDA and CDR2 is SQIVND (reference sequence). There are 13 residues in the CDR3. V lost 5 bases, J lost 10 bases, and 8 bases stayed unmatched. CDR3 region: CASSVDRAGEQFF. The CDR3 DNA sequence: TGTGCCAGTAGTGTTGACAGGGCAGGGGAGCAGTTCTTC. The entire variable domain, with the rest obtained from reference TRBV19 and TRBJ2-1, is as follows: DGGITQSPKYLFRKEGQNVTLSCEQNLNHDAMYWYRQDPGQGLRLIYYSQIVNDFQKGDIAEGYSVSREKKESFPLTVTSAQKNPTAFYLCASSVDRAGEQFFGPGTRLTVL.

The chain links TRBV28 to TRBJ2-1; D might be TRBD2 (7 bases). The CDR3 is 14 amino acids. CDR1 MDHEN and CDR2 SYDVKM come from the germline V gene. V lost 7 bases, J lost 4 bases, and 14 bases lay in between. DNA for the CDR3: TGTGCCAGCATTAAAGGGGGGGCTTACAATGAGCAGTTCTTC. Protein sequence: CASIKGGAYNEQFF.

The rearrangement joins TRBV30 to TRBJ1-2; 8 bases map to TRBD1. V lost 3 bases, J lost 6 bases, and 18 bases stayed unmatched. The CDR3 loop spans 17 amino acids. Germline V gene data show CDR1 as GTSNPN and CDR2 as SVGIG (reference sequence). CDR3 coding DNA: TGTGCCTGGAGCCGCCGACTTAAAACCGGGACAGGAAATGGCTACACCTTC. It encodes CAWSRRLKTGTGNGYTF.

The chain recombines TRBV5-1 with TRBJ1-1; D perhaps matches TRBD1 (5 bases). The germline V gene encodes CDR1 SGHRS and CDR2 YFSETQ. The CDR3 contains 18 residues. Trimming removed 5 bases from V and 5 bases from J, with 28 bases in between. As DNA, the CDR3 is TGCGCCAGCAGTATCCCCCAGGGTAGTACCCCAGGGAAGACTGAAGCTTTCTTT. This encodes CASSIPQGSTPGKTEAFF.

This CDR3 reads CASRGQGPEQYF. DNA for the CDR3: TGTGCCAGCAGAGGACAGGGTCCCGAGCAGTACTTC. This chain joins TRBV2 and TRBJ2-7; 8 bases are shared with TRBD1. This CDR3 has 12 residues. V shed 6 bases and J 6 bases; nucleotides not matched to a gene: 4. Germline V gives CDR1 SNHLY, CDR2 FYNNEI.

This clone was counted between two and nine times. V and J are TRBV2 and TRBJ1-2; D possibly corresponds to TRBD1 (5 bases). The CDR3 spans 13 residues. With 4 bases removed from V and 0 bases from J, the gap between germline ends came to 6 bases. From germline, CDR1 is SNHLY and CDR2 FYNNEI. DNA of the CDR3: TGTGCCAGCAGTGTGGACACTAACTATGGCTACACCTTC. Its protein is CASSVDTNYGYTF. The full variable domain, its missing parts supplied by reference TRBV2 and TRBJ1-2, is EPEVTQTPSHQVTQMGQEVILRCVPISNHLYFYWYRQILGQKVEFLVSFYNNEISEKSEIFDDQFSVERPDGSNFTLKIRSTKLEDSAMYFCASSVDTNYGYTFGSGTRLTVV.

This clone turned up a few times. V usage is TRBV7-2 and J usage is TRBJ2-1; TRBD2 matches at 12 bases. V trimming: 5 bases; J trimming: 2 bases; junction bases outside the gene matches: 7. This CDR3 region has 17 residues. Germline assignment: CDR1 SGHTA and CDR2 FQGNSA. The CDR3 loop is CASSLRTSGATYNEQFF. In DNA, the CDR3 is TGTGCCAGCAGCCTAAGGACTAGCGGGGCTACCTACAATGAGCAGTTCTTC.

The chain is built from TRBV5-4 and TRBJ2-1; 9 nucleotides match TRBD2. CDR1 and CDR2 (germline): SGHNT, YYREEE (reference sequence). The CDR3 has 14 residues. The ends lost 4 bases at V and 8 bases at J; junction bases unmatched: 7. Here the CDR3 reads CASSGGGLAYEQFF. As DNA, the CDR3 is TGTGCCAGCAGCGGAGGGGGACTAGCCTATGAGCAGTTCTTC.